This is a list of T cell receptor beta chains from one sample in a study of T cell responses to AZD1222 COVID-19 vaccine. Clones were sequenced by immunoSEQ multiplex PCR, and TCRdb holds only the in-frame ones, with some missing. Here the sample spans 100,000 or so clones, roughly nine tenths being singletons. The starting material was peripheral blood, obtained on day 0 of AZD1222 vaccination. These receptors were collected from an adult in good health. CDR3s leave out the opening cysteine and the closing phenylalanine or tryptophan.

CDR3 protein | CDR3 length | J gene | V gene
ASSPTGENTEAF | 12 | TRBJ1-1 | TRBV7-9
ASSQETEATNEKLF | 14 | TRBJ1-4 | TRBV4-2
AISLDRVGEQY | 11 | TRBJ2-7 | TRBV10-3
ATSSTAGGNTEAF | 13 | TRBJ1-1 | TRBV15
ASSSKSPERGTTYEQY | 16 | TRBJ2-7 | TRBV5-5
ASSISQETQY | 10 | TRBJ2-5 | TRBV5-1
ASSSQTRDNNNEQF | 14 | TRBJ2-1 | TRBV5-4
ASSLMGREREQY | 12 | TRBJ2-7 | TRBV7-6
AWAKDPSGNTIY | 12 | TRBJ1-3 | TRBV30
ASSQRLAVVGEQF | 13 | TRBJ2-1 | TRBV3-1/TRBV3-2
AWSVETRGGRF | 11 | TRBJ2-1 | TRBV30
ASSLGTGQGSPLH | 13 | TRBJ1-6 | TRBV5-6
ASSLVPFQQY | 10 | TRBJ2-7 | TRBV7-9
ASSQEVNPSYNEQF | 14 | TRBJ2-1 | TRBV4-1
ASSPGTGGDGYT | 12 | TRBJ1-2 | TRBV5-1
AGPEPVNYGYT | 11 | TRBJ1-2 | TRBV23-1
ASSSGLAVGGETQY | 14 | TRBJ2-5 | TRBV7-2
ASSARQGTGYT | 11 | TRBJ1-2 | TRBV19
ATSRGPRGRGDSPLH | 15 | TRBJ1-6 | TRBV15
AWSAGTAMNTEAF | 13 | TRBJ1-1 | TRBV30
ASSFSGGHNEQF | 12 | TRBJ2-1 | TRBV6-2/TRBV6-3
ASRVQGASYNEQF | 13 | TRBJ2-1 | TRBV2
ASSSTSGQPTGELF | 14 | TRBJ2-2 | TRBV7-2
ASSANRGRLLAFYQPQH | 17 | TRBJ1-5 | TRBV6-1
ASSLPLGTAHYNEQF | 15 | TRBJ2-1 | TRBV11-2
ASSPGLAGNEQF | 12 | TRBJ2-1 | TRBV18
ASSGNTGELF | 10 | TRBJ2-2 | TRBV18
ASSQLLGVEETQY | 13 | TRBJ2-5 | TRBV7-2
ASSEGRGIQY | 10 | TRBJ2-4 | TRBV25-1
ASSLVDSGGYT | 11 | TRBJ1-2 | TRBV5-4
ASRVETASGNTIY | 13 | TRBJ1-3 | TRBV6-5
SATSLAFQY | 9 | TRBJ2-7 | TRBV20-1
AVSRDRGVGQPQH | 13 | TRBJ1-5 | TRBV10-3
ASSSRSSGNTIY | 12 | TRBJ1-3 | TRBV7-2
ASRDSTNYGYT | 11 | TRBJ1-2 | TRBV28
SVSPPMGRGSSYNEQF | 16 | TRBJ2-1 | TRBV29-1
ASSQEDQPQH | 10 | TRBJ1-5 | TRBV3-1/TRBV3-2
ATKGGRQPGNTIY | 13 | TRBJ1-3 | TRBV2
ASRRDSNYGYT | 11 | TRBJ1-2 | TRBV2
ASSSRFKRDEQY | 12 | TRBJ2-7 | TRBV11-1
ASSQGGLRGEKLF | 13 | TRBJ1-4 | TRBV4-3
ASSSAGSKNTEAF | 13 | TRBJ1-1 | TRBV5-1
ASSFNRGKETQY | 12 | TRBJ2-5 | TRBV7-2
ASSYSIGGYT | 10 | TRBJ1-2 | TRBV6-2/TRBV6-3
ASSQFNSYGYT | 11 | TRBJ1-2 | TRBV4-3
ASSFRDREKLF | 11 | TRBJ1-4 | TRBV28
ASSQVAQVTYNEQF | 14 | TRBJ2-1 | TRBV14